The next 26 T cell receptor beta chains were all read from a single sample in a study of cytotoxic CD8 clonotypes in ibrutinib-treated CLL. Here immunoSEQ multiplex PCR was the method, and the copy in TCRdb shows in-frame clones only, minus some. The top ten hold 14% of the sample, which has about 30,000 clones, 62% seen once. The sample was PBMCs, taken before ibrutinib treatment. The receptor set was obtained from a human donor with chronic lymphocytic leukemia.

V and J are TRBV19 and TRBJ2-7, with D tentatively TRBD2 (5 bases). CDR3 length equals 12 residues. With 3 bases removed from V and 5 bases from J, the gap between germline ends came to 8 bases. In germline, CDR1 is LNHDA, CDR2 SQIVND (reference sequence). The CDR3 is CASSIEGNEQYF. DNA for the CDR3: TGTGCCAGTAGTATTGAGGGTAACGAGCAGTACTTC.

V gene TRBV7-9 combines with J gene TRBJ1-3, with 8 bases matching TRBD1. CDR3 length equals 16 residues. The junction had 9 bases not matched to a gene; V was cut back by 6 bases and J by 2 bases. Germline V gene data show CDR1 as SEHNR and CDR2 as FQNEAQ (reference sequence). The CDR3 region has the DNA TGTGCCAGCAGGGAACCGGGACAGGTAGCTGGAAACACCATATATTTT. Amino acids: CASREPGQVAGNTIYF.

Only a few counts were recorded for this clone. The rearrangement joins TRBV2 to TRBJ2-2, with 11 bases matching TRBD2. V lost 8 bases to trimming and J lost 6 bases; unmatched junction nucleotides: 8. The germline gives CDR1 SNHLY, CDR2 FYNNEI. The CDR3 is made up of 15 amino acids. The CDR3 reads CASGSGRVSPGELFF. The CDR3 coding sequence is TGTGCCAGCGGTAGCGGGAGGGTCTCGCCCGGGGAGCTGTTTTTT.

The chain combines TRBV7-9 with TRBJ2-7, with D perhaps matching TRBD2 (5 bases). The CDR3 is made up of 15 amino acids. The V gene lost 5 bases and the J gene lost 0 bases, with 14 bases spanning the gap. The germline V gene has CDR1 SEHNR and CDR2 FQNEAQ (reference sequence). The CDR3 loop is CASSPRLGSSYEQYF. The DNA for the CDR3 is TGTGCCAGCAGCCCCCGTCTGGGGAGCTCCTACGAGCAGTACTTC.

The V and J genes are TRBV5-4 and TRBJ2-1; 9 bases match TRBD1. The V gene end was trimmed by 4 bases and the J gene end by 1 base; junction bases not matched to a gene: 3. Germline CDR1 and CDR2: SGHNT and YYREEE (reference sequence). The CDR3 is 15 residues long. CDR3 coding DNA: TGTGCCAGCAGCCCGACAGGGGGGTCCTACAATGAGCAGTTCTTC. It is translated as CASSPTGGSYNEQFF.

The CDR3 DNA follows: TGTGCCGCGGGGCAGGGGGATCGTGAAAAACTGTTTTTT. Translation gives CAAGQGDREKLFF. V and J are TRBV28 and TRBJ1-4; 7 bases fit TRBD1. The CDR3 is made up of 13 amino acids. Trimming cost V 11 bases and J 7 bases; bases outside gene matches: 10. Per germline, CDR1 MDHEN and CDR2 SYDVKM.

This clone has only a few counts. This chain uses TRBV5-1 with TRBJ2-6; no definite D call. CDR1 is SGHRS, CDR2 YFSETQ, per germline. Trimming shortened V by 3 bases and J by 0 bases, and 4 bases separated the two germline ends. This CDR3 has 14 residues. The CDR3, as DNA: TGCGCCAGCAGCTGGGGCTCTGGGGCCAACGTCCTGACTTTC. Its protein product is CASSWGSGANVLTF.

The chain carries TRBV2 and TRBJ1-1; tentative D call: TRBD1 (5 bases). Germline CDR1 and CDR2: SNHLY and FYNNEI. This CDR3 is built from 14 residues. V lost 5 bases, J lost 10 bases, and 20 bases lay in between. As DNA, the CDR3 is TGTGCCAGCAGTCCCCAGGGTGGGCAAATACCAGCTTTCTTT. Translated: CASSPQGGQIPAFF.

CDR3 in amino acids: CASSAGLAATYEQYF. Written as DNA, the CDR3 is TGTGCCAGCAGTGCGGGACTAGCGGCGACATACGAGCAGTACTTC. The J gene is TRBJ2-7, the V gene TRBV27, with 11 nucleotides matching TRBD2. Germline values: CDR1 MNHEY, CDR2 SMNVEV (reference sequence). Trimming at V came to 5 bases and at J to 4 bases, leaving 7 bases not matched to a gene. The length of the CDR3 is 15 residues.

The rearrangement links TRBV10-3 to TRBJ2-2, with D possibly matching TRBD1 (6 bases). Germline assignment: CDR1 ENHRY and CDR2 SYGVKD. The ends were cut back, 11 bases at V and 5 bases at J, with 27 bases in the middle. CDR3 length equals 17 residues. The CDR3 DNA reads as TGTGCCTGCAATAGGGCAGGGGCGCGATTCGATACCGGGGAGCTGTTTTTT. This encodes CACNRAGARFDTGELFF.

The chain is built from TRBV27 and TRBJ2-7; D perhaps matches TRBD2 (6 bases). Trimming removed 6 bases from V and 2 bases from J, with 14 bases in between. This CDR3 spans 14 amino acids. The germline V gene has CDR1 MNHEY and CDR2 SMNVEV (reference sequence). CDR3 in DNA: TGTGCCAGCAGGCTTAGCGGTGCCACCTACGAGCAGTACTTC. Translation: CASRLSGATYEQYF.

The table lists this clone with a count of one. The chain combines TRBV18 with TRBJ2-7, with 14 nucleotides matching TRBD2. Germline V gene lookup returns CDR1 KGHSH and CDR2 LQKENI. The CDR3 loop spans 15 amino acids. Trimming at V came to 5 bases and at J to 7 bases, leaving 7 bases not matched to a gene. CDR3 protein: CASSMGLAGVPEQYF. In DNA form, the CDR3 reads TGTGCCAGCTCAATGGGACTAGCGGGAGTTCCGGAGCAGTACTTC.

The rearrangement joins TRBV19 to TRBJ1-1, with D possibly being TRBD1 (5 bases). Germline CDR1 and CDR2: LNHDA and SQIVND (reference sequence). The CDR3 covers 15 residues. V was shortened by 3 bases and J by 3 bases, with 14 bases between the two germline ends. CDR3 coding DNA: TGTGCCAGTAGTATTAGGGGCCAGGAAGACACTGAAGCTTTCTTT. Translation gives CASSIRGQEDTEAFF.

The CDR3 DNA sequence: TGTGCCAGCAGCCATGGATCGGGCCAAGAGACCCAGTACTTC. Encoded protein: CASSHGSGQETQYF. The chain couples TRBV4-2 to TRBJ2-5; unclear D gene. Trimming pared 3 bases from V and 1 base from J, leaving 9 bases between. Germline V gives CDR1 LGHNA, CDR2 YNFKEQ. The CDR3 sequence is 14 residues long.

The CDR3 DNA sequence: TGTGCCAGCAGCTTAACGGCCCAGGGGGCGAGTACTGAAGCTTTCTTT. Translating gives CASSLTAQGASTEAFF. The chain carries TRBV7-3 and TRBJ1-1; 8 bases align to TRBD1. The V gene's germline CDR1 is SGHTA and CDR2 FQGTGA. The CDR3 runs to 16 residues. With 0 bases clipped from V and 5 bases from J, the junction kept 8 bases outside the gene matches. The full variable domain, in which reference TRBV7-3 and TRBJ1-1 provide the parts outside the CDR3, is GAGVSQTPSNKVTEKGKYVELRCDPISGHTALYWYRQSLGQGPEFLIYFQGTGAADDSGLPNDRFFAVRPEGSVSTLKIQRTERGDSAVYLCASSLTAQGASTEAFFGQGTRLTVV.

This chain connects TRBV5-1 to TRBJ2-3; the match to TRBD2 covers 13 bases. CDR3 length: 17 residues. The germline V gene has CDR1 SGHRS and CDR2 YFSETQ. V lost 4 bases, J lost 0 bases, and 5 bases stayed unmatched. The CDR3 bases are TGCGCCAGCAGCCGGACTAGCGGGGGAGCTAGCACAGATACGCAGTATTTT. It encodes CASSRTSGGASTDTQYF.

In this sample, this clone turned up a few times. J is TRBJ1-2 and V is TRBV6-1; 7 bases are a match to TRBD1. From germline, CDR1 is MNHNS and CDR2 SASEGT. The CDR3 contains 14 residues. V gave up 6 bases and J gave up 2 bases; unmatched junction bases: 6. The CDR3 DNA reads TGTGCCAGCAGCCAGACAGGGAGGAACTATGGCTACACCTTC. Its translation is CASSQTGRNYGYTF.

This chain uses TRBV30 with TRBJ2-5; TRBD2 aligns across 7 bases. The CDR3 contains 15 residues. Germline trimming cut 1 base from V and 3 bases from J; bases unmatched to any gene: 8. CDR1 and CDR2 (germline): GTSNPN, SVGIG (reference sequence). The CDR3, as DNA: TGTGCCTGGAGTGGGGCGGGGGAAGCAAAAGAGACCCAGTACTTC. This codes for CAWSGAGEAKETQYF.

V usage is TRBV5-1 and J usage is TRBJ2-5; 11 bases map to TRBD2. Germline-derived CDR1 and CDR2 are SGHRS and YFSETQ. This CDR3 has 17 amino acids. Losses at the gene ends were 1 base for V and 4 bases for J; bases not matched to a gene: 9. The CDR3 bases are TGCGCCAGCAGCTTGCTGGGTAGCGGGGGGGCCGGAGAGACCCAGTACTTC. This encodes CASSLLGSGGAGETQYF.

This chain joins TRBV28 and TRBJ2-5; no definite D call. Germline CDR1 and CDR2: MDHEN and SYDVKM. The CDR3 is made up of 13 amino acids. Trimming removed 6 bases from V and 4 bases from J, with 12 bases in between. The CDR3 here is CASSRPPLETQYF. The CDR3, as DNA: TGTGCCAGCAGCCGACCCCCCTTAGAGACCCAGTACTTC.

CDR3: CASSVGLAANEQFF. The CDR3 coding sequence is TGTGCCAGCAGCGTGGGACTAGCCGCTAATGAGCAGTTCTTC. The V call is TRBV5-6, the J call TRBJ2-1, with 9 bases matching TRBD2. The V gene's germline CDR1 is SGHDT and CDR2 YYEEEE. V lost 4 bases and J lost 7; bases outside the gene matches: 6. The CDR3 runs to 14 residues.

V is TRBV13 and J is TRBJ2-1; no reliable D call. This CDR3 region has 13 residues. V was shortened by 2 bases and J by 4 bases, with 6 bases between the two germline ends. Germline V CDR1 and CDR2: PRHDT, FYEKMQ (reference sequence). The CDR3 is CASSLRQYNEQFF. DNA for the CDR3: TGTGCCAGCAGCTTAAGGCAGTACAATGAGCAGTTCTTC. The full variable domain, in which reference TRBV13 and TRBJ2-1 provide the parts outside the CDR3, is AAGVIQSPRHLIKEKRETATLKCYPIPRHDTVYWYQQGPGQDPQFLISFYEKMQSDKGSIPDRFSAQQFSDYHSELNMSSLELGDSALYFCASSLRQYNEQFFGPGTRLTVL.

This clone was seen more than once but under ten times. The chain's CDR3 is CASSPLRGSYNEQFF. The CDR3 region has the DNA TGTGCCAGCAGTCCCCTCAGGGGATCCTACAATGAGCAGTTCTTC. The chain recombines TRBV2 with TRBJ2-1; a possible D gene is TRBD1 (6 bases). CDR1 and CDR2 from the germline V gene are SNHLY and FYNNEI. CDR3 length: 15 amino acids. Trimming pared 5 bases from V and 1 base from J, leaving 12 bases between. The full variable domain, with the rest looked up from reference TRBV2 and TRBJ2-1, is EPEVTQTPSHQVTQMGQEVILRCVPISNHLYFYWYRQILGQKVEFLVSFYNNEISEKSEIFDDQFSVERPDGSNFTLKIRSTKLEDSAMYFCASSPLRGSYNEQFFGPGTRLTVL.

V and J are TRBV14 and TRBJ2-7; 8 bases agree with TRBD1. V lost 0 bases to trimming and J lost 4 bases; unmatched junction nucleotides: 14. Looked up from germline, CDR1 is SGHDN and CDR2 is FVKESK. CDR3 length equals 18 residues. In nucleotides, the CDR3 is TGTGCCAGCAGCCAAGATGTTTTCGGGACAGGTAAAATTTACGAGCAGTACTTC. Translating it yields CASSQDVFGTGKIYEQYF.

The CDR3 region has the DNA TGTGCCAGCAGCGGGAGACCTAATGAAAAACTGTTTTTT. As protein: CASSGRPNEKLFF. The chain combines TRBV7-6 with TRBJ1-4; D not resolved. The germline V gene has CDR1 SGHVS and CDR2 FNYEAQ. CDR3 length: 13 residues. V lost 5 bases to trimming and J lost 3 bases, with 7 bases between them. Using reference TRBV7-6 and TRBJ1-4 for the parts outside the CDR3, the full variable domain is GAGVSQSPRYKVTKRGQDVALRCDPISGHVSLYWYRQALGQGPEFLTYFNYEAQQDKSGLPNDRFSAERPEGSISTLTIQRTEQRDSAMYRCASSGRPNEKLFFGSGTQLSVL.

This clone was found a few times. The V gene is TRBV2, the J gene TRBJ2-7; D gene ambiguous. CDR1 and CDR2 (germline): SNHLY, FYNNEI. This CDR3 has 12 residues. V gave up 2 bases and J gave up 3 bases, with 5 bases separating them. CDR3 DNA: TGTGCCAGCAGTGAACGGGTCTACGAGCAGTACTTC. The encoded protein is CASSERVYEQYF.